The T cell receptor (beta chain) under discussion was sequenced for a study of post-analysis software for immune sequencing data. Overall study: Multiple sclerosis in the patients followed relapsing-remitting, secondary progressive and progressive-relapsing courses. Notes on the study in general: Same-batch preparations were strongly co-clustered by F measure. Comparison of patients with controls showed a handful of TRBV segments more frequent in patients, TRBV5-6, TRBV5-1 and TRBV20-1 among them. Normalized Chao1 diversity in multiple sclerosis patients fell significantly below that of controls.

This clonotype came up a few times. Its antigen remains unidentified. Every TCR beta cDNA library bore unique molecular identifiers. The T cell input of 1 to 10 million gave a few hundred thousand cDNA molecules. TCRdb fed the PCR reads into MiXCR, producing one record per CDR3 protein. Counted here are hundreds of thousands of distinct CDR3 sequences, less than 35% occurring once; the ten biggest clones make up roughly 0.57%. The germline gives CDR1 DFQATT, CDR2 SNEGSKA (reference sequence). CDR3 length: 14 residues. Trimming cost V 1 base and J 5 bases, with 12 bases left between them. The sequence derives from a girl between 5 and 17 years old with multiple sclerosis. The sequencing input was blood. J is TRBJ2-1 and V is TRBV20-1, with D perhaps matching TRBD1 or TRBD2 (5 bases each). As DNA, the CDR3 is TGCAGTGCTAGAGTAGGGACGCCAGACAATGAGCAGTTCTTC. It specifies CSARVGTPDNEQFF.